This entry lists 25 T cell receptor beta chains sequenced from one sample in a study of CD8+CD57+ T cells in acquired aplastic anemia. Genomic DNA constituted the template upon which TCR beta VDJ and CDR3 profiling was performed. One entry per CDR3 protein, called by TCRdb with MiXCR from the reads. The sample lists 35,000 to 45,000 distinct CDR3 sequences, more than 65% occurring once. The sample comprised sorted CD4+, CD8+, or CD8+CD57+ T cells (not recorded which) from PBMCs. Source of these receptors: a human donor in good health, serving as a control.

The V call is TRBV7-3, the J call TRBJ2-1; 10 nucleotides match TRBD2. CDR3 length equals 15 residues. Germline lookup yields CDR1 SGHTA and CDR2 FQGTGA. Germline trimming cut 4 bases from V and 3 bases from J; bases unmatched to any gene: 3. The CDR3 DNA is TGTGCCAGCAGCTCCAGCGGGGGGGACTACAATGAGCAGTTCTTC. Translation gives CASSSSGGDYNEQFF.

The rearrangement links TRBV14 to TRBJ1-2; D ambiguous. V was pared by 1 base and J by 4 bases, with 19 bases between. CDR3 size: 17 residues. Germline values: CDR1 SGHDN, CDR2 FVKESK. CDR3 sequence reads: CASSQVGFFGGSYGYTF. CDR3 in DNA: TGTGCCAGCAGCCAAGTGGGATTCTTTGGTGGGAGCTATGGCTACACCTTC.

The rearrangement uses TRBV20-1 and TRBJ1-1; the D gene is possibly TRBD1 (6 bases). Germline assignment: CDR1 DFQATT and CDR2 SNEGSKA (reference sequence). This CDR3 contains 12 residues. Trimming left V 1 base short and J 4 bases short, with 7 bases between. The chain's CDR3 is CSARGGGTEAFF. For the CDR3, the DNA is TGCAGTGCTAGAGGAGGGGGCACTGAAGCTTTCTTT.

The chain recombines TRBV19 with TRBJ2-1, with D tentatively TRBD2 (6 bases). Germline CDR1 LNHDA, CDR2 SQIVND (reference sequence). The CDR3 is 16 amino acids. Trimming removed 2 bases at V and 3 bases at J, with 14 bases between. The CDR3 sequence is CASSISATSLYNEQFF. The CDR3 DNA reads TGTGCCAGTAGTATATCTGCCACTAGCCTCTACAATGAGCAGTTCTTC. Full variable domain (rest looked up from reference TRBV19 and TRBJ2-1): DGGITQSPKYLFRKEGQNVTLSCEQNLNHDAMYWYRQDPGQGLRLIYYSQIVNDFQKGDIAEGYSVSREKKESFPLTVTSAQKNPTAFYLCASSISATSLYNEQFFGPGTRLTVL.

V usage is TRBV20-1 and J usage is TRBJ2-5; the D gene is possibly TRBD1 (5 bases). Germline lookup yields CDR1 DFQATT and CDR2 SNEGSKA (reference sequence). The V end was cut by 1 base, the J end by 2 bases, with 8 bases between. This CDR3 region has 13 residues. For the CDR3, the DNA is TGCAGTGCTAGAGTTGACAGACAAGAGACCCAGTACTTC. Protein sequence: CSARVDRQETQYF.

The gene calls are TRBV29-1 and TRBJ1-2; TRBD1 agrees at 7 bases. In germline, CDR1 is SQVTM, CDR2 ANQGSEA. This CDR3 has 14 amino acids. The trim removed 3 bases at V and 6 bases at J, leaving 10 bases unmatched. CDR3 loop: CSVDPGEGADGYTF. In DNA, the CDR3 is TGCAGCGTTGATCCTGGGGAGGGGGCTGATGGCTACACCTTC.

V is TRBV10-3 and J is TRBJ2-3; 7 bases align to TRBD1. The V gene's germline CDR1 is ENHRY and CDR2 SYGVKD. This CDR3 comprises 13 residues. V was clipped by 6 bases and J by 6 bases; unmatched bases: 6. CDR3 sequence reads: CAIRTGFDDTQYF. CDR3 DNA: TGTGCCATCAGGACAGGGTTTGATGATACGCAGTATTTT.

This chain uses TRBV2 with TRBJ1-2; possibly TRBD1 for D (5 bases). The germline gives CDR1 SNHLY, CDR2 FYNNEI. The CDR3 consists of 15 residues. Trimming left V 3 bases short and J 5 bases short, with 16 bases between. CDR3 in amino acids: CASSDAGGRGYGYTF. DNA of the CDR3: TGTGCCAGCAGTGACGCTGGGGGAAGAGGTTATGGCTACACCTTC.

The chain joins TRBV2 to TRBJ2-5, with 7 bases aligning to TRBD2. The CDR3 loop spans 13 amino acids. V lost 3 bases and J lost 4; bases outside the gene matches: 2. Germline V gene lookup returns CDR1 SNHLY and CDR2 FYNNEI. The CDR3 DNA sequence: TGTGCCAGCAGTGACAGGACTAGAGAGACCCAGTACTTC. This translates into CASSDRTRETQYF. Filled out from reference TRBV2 and TRBJ2-5, the complete variable domain reads EPEVTQTPSHQVTQMGQEVILRCVPISNHLYFYWYRQILGQKVEFLVSFYNNEISEKSEIFDDQFSVERPDGSNFTLKIRSTKLEDSAMYFCASSDRTRETQYFGPGTRLLVL.

CDR3 bases: TGCAGTGCTAGAGATCTGCAGGCGAGCAATCAGCCCCAGCATTTT. This gives the protein CSARDLQASNQPQHF. The rearrangement uses TRBV20-1 and TRBJ1-5; no reliable D call. The CDR3 is made up of 15 amino acids. Germline CDR1 DFQATT, CDR2 SNEGSKA (reference sequence). The V and J ends lost 0 bases and 1 base respectively, with 10 bases between them.

This chain joins TRBV20-1 and TRBJ2-7; no firm D call. CDR3 length: 10 amino acids. Germline CDR1 DFQATT, CDR2 SNEGSKA (reference sequence). Trimming took off 1 base at V and 6 bases at J, with 4 bases between the two ends. CDR3 DNA: TGCAGTGCTAGAGGGGGCGAGCAGTACTTC. Translation gives CSARGGEQYF.

The rearrangement uses TRBV10-3 and TRBJ1-3, with D unclear. V dropped 10 bases and J dropped 0 bases, with 10 bases sitting between them. CDR3 size: 13 residues. Germline lookup yields CDR1 ENHRY and CDR2 SYGVKD. The CDR3 protein is CATSEGSGNTIYF. The CDR3 DNA sequence: TGTGCCACGTCTGAAGGCTCTGGAAACACCATATATTTT.

This chain joins TRBV19 and TRBJ2-1, with TRBD1 identical over 9 bases. The CDR3 is made up of 14 amino acids. V was pared by 5 bases and J by 6 bases, with 5 bases of the junction left unmatched. Germline-derived CDR1 and CDR2 are LNHDA and SQIVND (reference sequence). The CDR3, as DNA: TGTGCCAGTAGTCACCTGGGACAGGGCAATGAGCAGTTCTTC. This gives the protein CASSHLGQGNEQFF.

The chain joins TRBV6-5 to TRBJ2-7, with D uncertain. CDR3 length: 15 amino acids. Looked up from germline, CDR1 is MNHEY and CDR2 is SVGAGI. Trimming removed 2 bases at V and 2 bases at J, with 13 bases between. The CDR3 protein is CASSYREATTYEQYF. As DNA, the CDR3 is TGTGCCAGCAGTTACAGGGAAGCCACGACCTACGAGCAGTACTTC.

This clonotype is termed medium-sized. The genes are TRBV19 and TRBJ1-1; D is possibly TRBD1 (6 bases). V was clipped by 5 bases and J by 0 bases, with 13 bases between them. The germline V gene encodes CDR1 LNHDA and CDR2 SQIVND (reference sequence). CDR3 length: 15 residues. CDR3 coding DNA: TGTGCCAGTAGTCTCAGGGGTGTTATGAACACTGAAGCTTTCTTT. It yields the protein CASSLRGVMNTEAFF.

This chain connects TRBV20-1 to TRBJ1-5; 7 bases are shared with TRBD1. The V gene end was trimmed by 3 bases and the J gene end by 3 bases; junction bases not matched to a gene: 8. Germline V gene data show CDR1 as DFQATT and CDR2 as SNEGSKA (reference sequence). The length of the CDR3 is 15 residues. This CDR3 is CSASFPDRNNQPQHF. Here the CDR3 DNA reads TGCAGTGCTAGTTTTCCGGACAGGAACAATCAGCCCCAGCATTTT.

J is TRBJ2-2 and V is TRBV7-9; D is unclear. The CDR3 spans 12 residues. Trimming left V 1 base short and J 7 bases short, with 4 bases between. Germline V gives CDR1 SEHNR, CDR2 FQNEAQ (reference sequence). CDR3: CASSLVGGELFF. The DNA for the CDR3 is TGTGCCAGCAGCTTAGTTGGCGGGGAGCTGTTTTTT.

This clonotype was detected only once. The chain combines TRBV11-1 with TRBJ2-6; 8 bases are shared with TRBD1. Per germline, CDR1 SGHAT and CDR2 FQDESV (reference sequence). After removal of 1 base from V and 2 bases from J, the junction contained 7 bases not matched to a gene. This CDR3 is built from 18 residues. The CDR3 DNA sequence: TGTGCCAGCAGCTTAGAGGACAGGGCTCTCGCTGGGGCCAACGTCCTGACTTTC. Amino acids: CASSLEDRALAGANVLTF.

J is TRBJ1-2 and V is TRBV24-1; D ambiguous. This CDR3 comprises 12 residues. CDR1 and CDR2 from the germline V gene are KGHDR and SFDVKD. V dropped 3 bases and J dropped 7 bases, with 8 bases sitting between them. The CDR3 spells CATSDLGSGYTF. CDR3 coding DNA: TGTGCCACCAGTGATCTTGGCTCTGGCTACACCTTC.

In its sample, this clonotype was seen many times. At one of its ends the junction is not consistent with the germline gene, which may arise from a read error. The genes are TRBV11-1 and TRBJ1-5; no firm D call. From germline, CDR1 is SGHAT and CDR2 FQDESV (reference sequence). This CDR3 contains 21 residues. The CDR3 sequence: CTSSLARWIRIESHKNQPQHF. The CDR3 nucleotides are TGTACCAGCAGCTTAGCGCGGTGGATAAGGATTGAATCCCACAAAAATCAGCCCCAGCATTTT.

This clonotype was seen only once. The chain combines TRBV29-1 with TRBJ2-7, with D tentatively TRBD1 (5 bases). This CDR3 is 11 amino acids long. Trimming took off 5 bases at V and 5 bases at J, with 10 bases between the two ends. Germline loops: CDR1 SQVTM, CDR2 ANQGSEA. CDR3 protein: CSVSGWDEQYF. The DNA of the CDR3 is TGCAGCGTTTCAGGGTGGGACGAGCAGTACTTC.

This sequence joins TRBV19 and TRBJ1-6, with no clear D. The V end was cut by 0 bases, the J end by 4 bases, with 7 bases between. Germline V gives CDR1 LNHDA, CDR2 SQIVND (reference sequence). The CDR3 consists of 15 residues. DNA for the CDR3: TGTGCCAGTAGTATAGATGCAGCTTATAATTCACCCCTCCACTTT. The encoded protein is CASSIDAAYNSPLHF.

V usage is TRBV7-9 and J usage is TRBJ1-2; D remains unclear. CDR3 size: 15 residues. The germline V gene has CDR1 SEHNR and CDR2 FQNEAQ (reference sequence). V was shortened by 3 bases and J by 8 bases, with 19 bases between the two germline ends. In nucleotides, the CDR3 is TGTGCCAGCAGCTTGCGAAGCGAGGAATTGTACGGCTACACCTTC. Translated: CASSLRSEELYGYTF.

CDR3: CASSSPGTGDGYTF. CDR3 coding DNA: TGTGCCAGTAGTAGTCCCGGGACAGGGGATGGCTACACCTTC. This chain uses TRBV19 with TRBJ1-2; 10 bases map to TRBD1. The germline CDR1 and CDR2 sequences are LNHDA and SQIVND (reference sequence). The V gene end was trimmed by 4 bases and the J gene end by 6 bases; junction bases not matched to a gene: 5. The CDR3 spans 14 residues. Supplemented by reference TRBV19 and TRBJ1-2, the full variable domain reads DGGITQSPKYLFRKEGQNVTLSCEQNLNHDAMYWYRQDPGQGLRLIYYSQIVNDFQKGDIAEGYSVSREKKESFPLTVTSAQKNPTAFYLCASSSPGTGDGYTFGSGTRLTVV.

This chain links TRBV19 with TRBJ1-1; D ambiguous. This CDR3 is built from 13 residues. The V gene's germline CDR1 is LNHDA and CDR2 SQIVND (reference sequence). The V end lost 7 bases, the J end lost 0 bases, and 9 bases lay between the germline ends. CDR3: CASIRAMNTEAFF. The CDR3 nucleotides are TGTGCCAGTATAAGGGCGATGAACACTGAAGCTTTCTTT.